One and the same sample provided the 12 T cell receptor beta chains below, sequenced in a study of T cell responses to AZD1222 COVID-19 vaccine listed by TCRdb under 2021. The method behind the library was the immunoSEQ multiplex PCR assay. The immuneACCESS repertoire file appears here via TCRdb, limited to in-frame rearrangements. These files lack a portion of the clones; in checked studies, under half of the deficit traces to unresolved V genes, and the cause of the others is not known. The sample yields 99,000 or so clones; 75% to 90% were counted once. Around 9.4% of the sample belongs to the ten largest clones. What the time point label conveys for this sample: baseline before first vaccination. The specimen was peripheral blood, collected on day 0 of AZD1222 vaccination. These TCRs come from an adult in good health.

This chain joins TRBV5-1 and TRBJ1-1, with D possibly TRBD1 on 5 matching bases. This CDR3 has 14 residues. Trimming took off 0 bases at V and 2 bases at J, with 8 bases between the two ends. Germline V gene sequence: CDR1 SGHRS, CDR2 YFSETQ. CDR3 nucleotides: TGCGCCAGCAGCTTGGTGGGGGGAAACACTGAAGCTTTCTTT. Translation gives CASSLVGGNTEAFF.

The chain employs TRBV4-1 and TRBJ2-5; TRBD1 aligns across 12 bases. V shed 2 bases and J 3 bases; nucleotides not matched to a gene: 7. CDR1 is MGHRA, CDR2 YSYEKL, per germline. The CDR3 contains 17 residues. Here the CDR3 reads CASSQWGQGAPKETQYF. The CDR3 coding sequence is TGCGCCAGCAGCCAATGGGGACAGGGGGCTCCCAAAGAGACCCAGTACTTC.

This clone has a single count. The chain carries TRBV27 and TRBJ2-5; TRBD2 is a possible D gene (6 bases). The length of the CDR3 is 15 residues. Trimming pared 2 bases from V and 1 base from J, leaving 11 bases between. Germline CDR1 MNHEY, CDR2 SMNVEV (reference sequence). CDR3 sequence reads: CASSLAGRPQETQYF. The CDR3 DNA reads TGTGCCAGCAGTTTAGCCGGGAGACCCCAAGAGACCCAGTACTTC.

This sequence joins TRBV5-5 and TRBJ1-2, with a weak D call TRBD1 (6 bases). The CDR3 spans 14 residues. Germline loops: CDR1 SGHKS, CDR2 YYEKEE (reference sequence). Trimming removed 0 bases at V and 7 bases at J, with 13 bases between. This CDR3 reads CASSLDSGTIGYTF. The CDR3, as DNA: TGTGCCAGCAGCTTGGATTCCGGGACAATTGGCTACACCTTC.

V and J are TRBV9 and TRBJ1-3; a weak D match, TRBD1 (5 bases). Looked up from germline, CDR1 is SGDLS and CDR2 is YYNGEE. The V end lost 0 bases, the J end lost 2 bases, and 12 bases lay between the germline ends. The CDR3 covers 16 residues. Here the CDR3 DNA reads TGTGCCAGCAGCGTAGTAGACAGCGGGCCTGGAAACACCATATATTTT. This sequence encodes CASSVVDSGPGNTIYF. The full variable domain, completed using reference TRBV9 and TRBJ1-3, is DSGVTQTPKHLITATGQRVTLRCSPRSGDLSVYWYQQSLDQGLQFLIQYYNGEERAKGNILERFSAQQFPDLHSELNLSSLELGDSALYFCASSVVDSGPGNTIYFGEGSWLTVV.

The chain has TRBV5-1 and TRBJ2-7; tentative D call: TRBD2 (6 bases). The CDR3 extends over 15 amino acids. Germline CDR1 reads SGHRS; CDR2 reads YFSETQ. Trimming took 3 bases from V and 0 from J, leaving 13 bases between them. CDR3 sequence: CASSSGDFGSYEQYF. CDR3 DNA: TGCGCCAGCAGCTCCGGGGACTTTGGCTCCTACGAGCAGTACTTC.

This sequence joins TRBV6-5 and TRBJ1-5, with 8 nucleotides matching TRBD1. This CDR3 is 15 amino acids long. Germline V gene sequence: CDR1 MNHEY, CDR2 SVGAGI. V was pared by 5 bases and J by 5 bases, with 8 bases of the junction left unmatched. CDR3 protein: CASSTLTGEDQPQHF. CDR3 coding DNA: TGTGCCAGCAGTACCCTGACAGGGGAAGATCAGCCCCAGCATTTT.

The genes are TRBV27 and TRBJ2-7; possibly TRBD1 or TRBD2 for D (5 bases each). CDR1 and CDR2 (germline): MNHEY, SMNVEV (reference sequence). The CDR3 is made up of 11 amino acids. The V gene lost 8 bases and the J gene lost 13 bases, with 18 bases spanning the gap. As DNA, the CDR3 is TGTGCCAGCTCCCAGGGTCGGGGTTTATACTTC. Protein: CASSQGRGLYF.

The CDR3 DNA is TGCGCCAGCAGCCAAGATTTATTTCAGTTCTTC. Its translation: CASSQDLFQFF. V usage is TRBV4-3 and J usage is TRBJ2-1; D gene unclear. Trimming pared 0 bases from V and 13 bases from J, leaving 7 bases between. Germline CDR1 is LGHNA and CDR2 is YSLEER. This CDR3 spans 11 amino acids.

The V and J genes are TRBV5-6 and TRBJ1-2; D is ambiguous. V dropped 1 base and J dropped 4 bases, with 8 bases sitting between them. This CDR3 is built from 13 residues. The germline CDR1 and CDR2 sequences are SGHDT and YYEEEE. CDR3 residues: CASSLPAGYGYTF. DNA of the CDR3: TGTGCCAGCAGCTTGCCCGCCGGCTATGGCTACACCTTC.

This clone was seen just once. This sequence joins TRBV3-1 (or the pseudogene TRBV3-2) and TRBJ2-5; D may correspond to TRBD1 or TRBD2 (5 bases each). Trimming cost V 4 bases and J 4 bases, with 16 bases left between them. The CDR3 is made up of 15 amino acids. CDR1 is LGHDT and CDR2 is YNNKEL in the germline V gene (reference sequence). The chain's CDR3 is CASSRGRGPGETQYF. In nucleotides, the CDR3 is TGTGCCAGCAGCCGGGGCCGGGGCCCTGGAGAGACCCAGTACTTC.

This chain links TRBV9 with TRBJ1-3, with 9 bases that match TRBD1. With V trimmed by 0 bases and J by 7 bases, 5 bases remained unmatched. CDR3 length: 15 amino acids. Germline V gene sequence: CDR1 SGDLS, CDR2 YYNGEE. This chain's CDR3 is CASSVAGTGSNTIYF. DNA for the CDR3: TGTGCCAGCAGCGTAGCCGGGACAGGGAGTAACACCATATATTTT.